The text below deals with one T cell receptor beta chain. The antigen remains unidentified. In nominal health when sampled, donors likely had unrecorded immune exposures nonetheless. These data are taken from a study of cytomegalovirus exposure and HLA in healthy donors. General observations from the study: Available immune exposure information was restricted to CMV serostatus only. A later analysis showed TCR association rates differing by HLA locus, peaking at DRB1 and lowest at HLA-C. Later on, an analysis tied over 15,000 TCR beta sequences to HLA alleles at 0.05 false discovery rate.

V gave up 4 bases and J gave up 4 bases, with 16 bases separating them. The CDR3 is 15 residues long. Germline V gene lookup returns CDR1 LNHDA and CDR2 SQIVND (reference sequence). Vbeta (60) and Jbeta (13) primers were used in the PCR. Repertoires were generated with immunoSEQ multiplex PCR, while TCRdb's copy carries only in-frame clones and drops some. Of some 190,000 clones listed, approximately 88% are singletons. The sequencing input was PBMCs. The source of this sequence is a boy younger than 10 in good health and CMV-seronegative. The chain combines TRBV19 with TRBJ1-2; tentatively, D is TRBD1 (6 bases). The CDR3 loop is CASSSAQGSSYGYTF. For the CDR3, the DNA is TGTGCCAGTAGTAGTGCGCAGGGGTCCTCCTATGGCTACACCTTC.